These T cell receptor beta chains were read from a single sample in a study of blood T cell repertoires in COVID-19. The protocol was immunoSEQ multiplex PCR, while the TCRdb copy is restricted to in-frame clones and leaves out a portion. The table records tens of thousands of clones, 65% to 90% of them present only once. Material: peripheral blood. The receptors originated from a human donor in a cohort sampled during active COVID-19. Both conserved end residues are part of each CDR3. Clone size, where shown, is once, few, many, or a class for clones that have expanded.

CDR3aa: CASSVGDGGLYEQYF
v_gene: TRBV7-2
abundance: -

CDR3aa: CASRGTQVSYEQYF
v_gene: TRBV2
abundance: -

CDR3aa: CASSLPSGGALGETQYF
v_gene: TRBV5-4
abundance: -

CDR3aa: CASSFTHNQETQYF
v_gene: TRBV27
abundance: -

CDR3aa: CASSGRQGARTEAFF
v_gene: TRBV11-3
abundance: -

CDR3aa: CASSYRPDNTDTQYF
v_gene: TRBV6-2/TRBV6-3
abundance: -

CDR3aa: CSVEDKTGLDEQFF
v_gene: TRBV29-1
abundance: -

CDR3aa: CASSRLQGSNQPQHF
v_gene: TRBV6-6
abundance: -

CDR3aa: CASSQSVLANYGYTF
v_gene: TRBV11-2
abundance: -

CDR3aa: CASSPSTTGGSQPQHF
v_gene: TRBV27
abundance: once

CDR3aa: CASSTYSNQPQHF
v_gene: TRBV2
abundance: -

CDR3aa: CASSPLPTGVGGETQYF
v_gene: TRBV7-2
abundance: -

CDR3aa: CASIGDRVFGNTIYF
v_gene: TRBV28
abundance: -

CDR3aa: CASSRAGQGYNEQFF
v_gene: TRBV5-1
abundance: -

CDR3aa: CASSPTTGQGNTEAFF
v_gene: TRBV18
abundance: -

CDR3aa: CASSPGTSTDTQYF
v_gene: TRBV6-4
abundance: -

CDR3aa: CASSLLPERHYEQYF
v_gene: TRBV11-3
abundance: medium-sized

CDR3aa: CASSLSGGRETQYF
v_gene: TRBV7-2
abundance: -

CDR3aa: CASSLQGTYGYTF
v_gene: TRBV11-2
abundance: once

CDR3aa: CASRTQGFHEQYF
v_gene: TRBV12-3/TRBV12-4
abundance: -

CDR3aa: CASSNNEAKGPPGTDDNSPLHF
v_gene: TRBV21-1
abundance: -

CDR3aa: CASSAATGGSGNTIYF
v_gene: TRBV7-9
abundance: medium-sized

CDR3aa: CASSVVGRDNEKLFF
v_gene: TRBV9
abundance: -

CDR3aa: CASSLGRDDYEQYF
v_gene: TRBV5-4
abundance: -

CDR3aa: CASSLGGVRSYEQYF
v_gene: TRBV11-3
abundance: once

CDR3aa: CATSQGVAGGENIQYF
v_gene: TRBV4-2
abundance: -

CDR3aa: CASSLPSGGDYNEQFF
v_gene: TRBV7-9
abundance: -

CDR3aa: CASSISARAGAFF
v_gene: TRBV19
abundance: once